This TCR beta chain was observed in a study of blood T cell repertoires in COVID-19. This clone turned up a few times. Sequenced by immunoSEQ multiplex PCR; TCRdb stores in-frame clones only, minus some. The sample records over 150,000 clones, 75% to 85% being singletons. CDR1 SEHNR and CDR2 FQNEAQ come from the germline V gene (reference sequence). Trimming removed 0 bases from V and 0 bases from J; junction bases left unmatched: 5. This CDR3 has 19 amino acids. Sequencing input: peripheral blood. The chain links TRBV7-9 to TRBJ2-3; TRBD2 matches at 14 bases. The TCR was taken from an elderly woman with COVID-19, enrolled during active disease. The CDR3 is CASSLAQGLAGESTDTQYF. The CDR3 nucleotides are TGTGCCAGCAGCTTAGCGCAGGGACTAGCGGGAGAGAGCACAGATACGCAGTATTTT.